This entry features one TCR beta chain sequence. This entry comes from a study of T-cell memory formation after mild COVID-19. Study summary: Clusters of TCRs were largely donor specific.

TCRdb called the 5' RACE reads again in MiXCR, with one record for every CDR3 protein. Among just over 300,000 distinct CDR3 sequences listed, roughly 19% were seen once. V lost 7 bases, J lost 8 bases, and 19 bases lay in between. In germline, CDR1 is MNHEY, CDR2 SVGAGI. CDR3 length: 14 residues. V usage is TRBV6-5 and J usage is TRBJ2-3; tentatively, D is TRBD2 (6 bases). Sequencing used PBMCs or a T cell subset sorted from them (not recorded which). This TCR derives from a man aged 18 to 29 who had mild COVID-19 (a few samples of this study predate the infection). Cell type and time point are not known. The CDR3 spells CASKGVGAGGTQYF. CDR3 bases: TGTGCCAGCAAAGGGGTAGGAGCGGGTGGTACGCAGTATTTT.